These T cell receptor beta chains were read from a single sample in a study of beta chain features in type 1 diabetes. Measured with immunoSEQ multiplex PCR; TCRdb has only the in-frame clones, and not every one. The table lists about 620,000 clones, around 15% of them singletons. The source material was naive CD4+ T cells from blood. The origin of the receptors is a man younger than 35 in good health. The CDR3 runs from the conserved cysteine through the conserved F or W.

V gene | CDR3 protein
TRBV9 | CASSVGGHNTGELFF
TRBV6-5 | CASQARTETQYF
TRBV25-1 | CASSGQDIFSGNTIYF
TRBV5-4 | CASSLEGQQPQHF
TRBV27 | CASSHGDKGRTKAFF
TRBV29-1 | CSVGLAGGSGNIQYF
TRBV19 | CASSTGWGIGEQFF
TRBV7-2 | CASSARDRNQETQYF
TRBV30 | CAWSRLDRRIHYGYTF
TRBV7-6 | CASSFSGRGAEQYF
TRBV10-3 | CAIRGPVNTEAFF
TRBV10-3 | CAISEGGAPYGYTF
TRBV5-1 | CASSLFRGGDEQFF
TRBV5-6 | CASSFFGSDRDNSPLHF
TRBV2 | CASRGFGNQPQHF
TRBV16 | CASIPRLQWAQETQYF
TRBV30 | CAWSKTGYEQYF